These T cell receptor beta chains were read from a single sample in a study of Graves' ophthalmopathy and Graves' hyperthyroidism. In TCRdb, the multiplex PCR reads were re-called with MiXCR into one record per CDR3 protein. The data hold around 670,000 distinct CDR3 sequences, with around 40% observed a single time. Sequencing was carried out using peripheral blood. The receptors derive from an adult man with Graves' ophthalmopathy. CDR3s include the opening cysteine and the closing phenylalanine or tryptophan. The D gene is left open where the match is weak. Not every row has a clone size; where given, it reads once, few, many or a size class.

clone_size: .; cdr3_length: 13; d_call: .; j_call: TRBJ1-6; v_call: TRBV10-3; cdr3_aa: CASMRVRNSPLHF; cdr3_nt: TGTGCCAGCATGAGAGTACGTAATTCACCCCTCCACTTT
clone_size: few; cdr3_length: 14; d_call: TRBD2; j_call: TRBJ2-5; v_call: TRBV9; cdr3_aa: CASSVEAGEETQYF; cdr3_nt: TGTGCCAGCAGCGTCGAGGCGGGAGAAGAGACCCAGTACTTC
clone_size: few; cdr3_length: 13; d_call: .; j_call: TRBJ1-2; v_call: TRBV11-1; cdr3_aa: CASSFAGRDGYTF; cdr3_nt: TGTGCCAGCAGCTTTGCAGGGCGGGATGGCTACACCTTC
clone_size: .; cdr3_length: 14; d_call: TRBD1; j_call: TRBJ1-1; v_call: TRBV11-2; cdr3_aa: CATEVQGGVTEAFF; cdr3_nt: TGTGCCACAGAGGTACAGGGGGGAGTCACTGAAGCTTTCTTT
clone_size: .; cdr3_length: 16; d_call: TRBD2; j_call: TRBJ2-7; v_call: TRBV20-1; cdr3_aa: CSASGRALLSSYEQYF; cdr3_nt: TGCAGTGCTAGCGGGAGGGCCCTTTTAAGCTCCTACGAGCAGTACTTC
clone_size: .; cdr3_length: 14; d_call: .; j_call: TRBJ1-2; v_call: TRBV20-1; cdr3_aa: CSARDFPDEYGYTF; cdr3_nt: TGCAGTGCTAGAGATTTTCCAGACGAATATGGCTACACCTTC
clone_size: few; cdr3_length: 15; d_call: TRBD1; j_call: TRBJ1-5; v_call: TRBV24-1; cdr3_aa: CASSPRQGGNQPQHF; cdr3_nt: TGTGCCAGCAGCCCTAGACAGGGAGGCAATCAGCCCCAGCATTTT
clone_size: .; cdr3_length: 14; d_call: TRBD2; j_call: TRBJ2-5; v_call: TRBV10-3; cdr3_aa: CAISYMRGGKTQYF; cdr3_nt: TGTGCCATCAGTTACATGCGGGGGGGAAAGACCCAGTACTTC
clone_size: many; cdr3_length: 13; d_call: .; j_call: TRBJ1-2; v_call: TRBV29-1; cdr3_aa: CSVHTTANYGYTF; cdr3_nt: TGCAGCGTTCATACGACTGCAAACTATGGCTACACCTTC
clone_size: .; cdr3_length: 14; d_call: .; j_call: TRBJ1-4; v_call: TRBV7-9; cdr3_aa: CASSSERKSEKLFF; cdr3_nt: TGTGCCAGCAGCAGCGAACGGAAGAGTGAAAAACTGTTTTTT
clone_size: few; cdr3_length: 15; d_call: .; j_call: TRBJ2-2; v_call: TRBV6-4; cdr3_aa: CASSDSTVSAGELFF; cdr3_nt: TGTGCCAGCAGTGACTCGACGGTCTCCGCCGGGGAGCTGTTTTTT
clone_size: few; cdr3_length: 15; d_call: TRBD2; j_call: TRBJ2-7; v_call: TRBV7-9; cdr3_aa: CASSLSGGLSSEQYF; cdr3_nt: TGTGCCAGCAGCTTAAGCGGGGGGCTATCGTCCGAGCAGTACTTC
clone_size: .; cdr3_length: 12; d_call: .; j_call: TRBJ1-1; v_call: TRBV10-3; cdr3_aa: CAIRTDRTEAFF; cdr3_nt: TGTGCCATCAGGACCGACAGAACTGAAGCTTTCTTT
clone_size: .; cdr3_length: 15; d_call: .; j_call: TRBJ2-5; v_call: TRBV7-9; cdr3_aa: CASSLGGIFQETQYF; cdr3_nt: TGTGCCAGCAGCTTAGGGGGGATTTTTCAAGAGACCCAGTACTTC
clone_size: .; cdr3_length: 12; d_call: .; j_call: TRBJ1-5; v_call: TRBV29-1; cdr3_aa: CSLARSGQPQHF; cdr3_nt: TGCAGCTTGGCGCGGTCAGGCCAGCCCCAGCACTTT
clone_size: .; cdr3_length: 13; d_call: .; j_call: TRBJ1-1; v_call: TRBV10-3; cdr3_aa: CASGKTGNTEAFF; cdr3_nt: TGTGCCTCCGGGAAGACAGGCAACACTGAAGCTTTCTTT
clone_size: once; cdr3_length: 13; d_call: .; j_call: TRBJ1-4; v_call: TRBV10-3; cdr3_aa: CAINSARDEKLFF; cdr3_nt: TGTGCCATCAATTCGGCCAGGGATGAAAAACTGTTTTTT
clone_size: .; cdr3_length: 18; d_call: .; j_call: TRBJ1-6; v_call: TRBV19; cdr3_aa: CASSVGEARGSYNSPLHF; cdr3_nt: TGTGCCAGTAGTGTCGGGGAAGCCCGCGGCTCCTATAATTCACCCCTCCACTTT